A single sample is the source of the 32 T cell receptor beta chains below, sequenced in a study of circulating and synovial CD4+ cells in juvenile arthritis. The protocol was immunoSEQ multiplex PCR, while the TCRdb copy is restricted to in-frame clones and leaves out a portion. The data show under 40,000 clones, with around 93% seen just once and 2.9% held by the top ten. What was sequenced was CD4+ T cells from blood. These TCRs come from a human donor with juvenile idiopathic arthritis.

The rearrangement links TRBV29-1 to TRBJ2-7; 10 bases agree with TRBD1. V was clipped by 0 bases and J by 2 bases; unmatched bases: 1. The germline gives CDR1 SQVTM, CDR2 ANQGSEA. The CDR3 contains 14 residues. The CDR3: CSVEDGQGAYEQYF. In DNA form, the CDR3 reads TGCAGCGTTGAAGACGGACAGGGGGCCTACGAGCAGTACTTC.

V usage is TRBV30 and J usage is TRBJ2-2, with 10 bases matching TRBD1. This CDR3 comprises 16 residues. CDR1 GTSNPN and CDR2 SVGIG come from the germline V gene (reference sequence). V was pared by 7 bases and J by 6 bases, with 14 bases of the junction left unmatched. The CDR3: CASRSRGQGSAGELFF. The CDR3 nucleotides are TGTGCCTCGCGTTCGAGGGGACAGGGGTCGGCCGGGGAGCTGTTTTTT.

This chain joins TRBV7-9 and TRBJ2-2, with TRBD2 matching 12 bases. The V gene's germline CDR1 is SEHNR and CDR2 FQNEAQ (reference sequence). This CDR3 region has 18 residues. V was pared by 2 bases and J by 7 bases, with 11 bases of the junction left unmatched. The CDR3 coding sequence is TGTGCCAGCAGCTTAATCCCCCGACTAGCGGGAGCGAGCGGGGAGCTGTTTTTT. Amino acid sequence: CASSLIPRLAGASGELFF.

The V gene is TRBV5-1, the J gene TRBJ1-1, with D hard to call. V lost 1 base and J lost 2, with 12 bases in between. Per germline, CDR1 SGHRS and CDR2 YFSETQ. The CDR3 runs to 15 residues. The CDR3 here is CASSLFRSPNTEAFF. CDR3 nucleotide sequence: TGCGCCAGCAGCTTGTTCCGGAGCCCAAACACTGAAGCTTTCTTT. The entire variable domain, with the rest obtained from reference TRBV5-1 and TRBJ1-1, is as follows: KAGVTQTPRYLIKTRGQQVTLSCSPISGHRSVSWYQQTPGQGLQFLFEYFSETQRNKGNFPGRFSGRQFSNSRSEMNVSTLELGDSALYLCASSLFRSPNTEAFFGQGTRLTVV.

This clone has just one count. The chain is built from TRBV6-1 and TRBJ1-2, with TRBD1 identical over 7 bases. Trimming at V came to 6 bases and at J to 5 bases, leaving 12 bases not matched to a gene. The CDR3 has 15 amino acids. The germline gives CDR1 MNHNS, CDR2 SASEGT. The CDR3 DNA reads as TGTGCCAGCAGCTTTGTGACAGGGATTAGTTATGGCTACACCTTC. Its protein is CASSFVTGISYGYTF.

This chain uses TRBV6-1 with TRBJ2-3, with D perhaps TRBD2 (6 bases). This CDR3 is 14 amino acids long. Germline CDR1 is MNHNS and CDR2 is SASEGT. The V and J ends lost 1 base and 6 bases respectively, with 11 bases between them. The CDR3 coding sequence is TGTGCCAGCAGTGAAGGGAGGGCGCGCGATACGCAGTATTTT. It codes for CASSEGRARDTQYF.

In its sample, this clone was seen once. The V gene is TRBV6-1, the J gene TRBJ2-7; TRBD1 matches at 9 bases. CDR1 MNHNS and CDR2 SASEGT come from the germline V gene. This CDR3 spans 18 amino acids. V was clipped by 2 bases and J by 2 bases; unmatched bases: 13. CDR3 protein: CASSEMFRGGQGTYEQYF. The CDR3 nucleotides are TGTGCCAGCAGTGAAATGTTTAGGGGAGGACAGGGGACCTACGAGCAGTACTTC.

The count of this clone is one. This sequence joins TRBV5-1 and TRBJ2-7; no clear D. Trimming took 4 bases from V and 2 from J, leaving 4 bases between them. Germline-derived CDR1 and CDR2 are SGHRS and YFSETQ. CDR3 length equals 11 residues. The CDR3 sequence: CASSTTYEQYF. The DNA for the CDR3 is TGCGCCAGCAGCACTACCTACGAGCAGTACTTC.

The CDR3, as DNA: TGTGCCAGCAGCCCCCGCCCAAATAGCGGGAGGGAGGGGGATACGCAGTATTTT. It encodes CASSPRPNSGREGDTQYF. The J gene is TRBJ2-3, the V gene TRBV7-6, with 11 bases that match TRBD2. CDR3 length equals 18 residues. V lost 5 bases, J lost 6 bases, and 16 bases stayed unmatched. Per germline, CDR1 SGHVS and CDR2 FNYEAQ.

The V and J genes are TRBV7-2 and TRBJ2-1; TRBD2 matches at 9 bases. There are 17 residues in the CDR3. CDR1 and CDR2 from the germline V gene are SGHTA and FQGNSA. The V and J ends lost 5 bases and 6 bases, in that order; junction bases with no gene match: 14. CDR3 amino acids: CASSLRGGLARPNEQFF. The CDR3 region has the DNA TGTGCCAGCAGCCTGAGAGGGGGACTAGCCCGCCCCAATGAGCAGTTCTTC.

The J gene is TRBJ2-6, the V gene TRBV11-3; D call uncertain. The CDR3 length is 15 residues. CDR1 is SGHNT, CDR2 YENEEA, per germline. The V end was cut by 2 bases, the J end by 0 bases, with 5 bases between. The DNA for the CDR3 is TGTGCCAGCAGCTTACGCAGCTCTGGGGCCAACGTCCTGACTTTC. Translated, it gives CASSLRSSGANVLTF.

The chain couples TRBV6-1 to TRBJ2-7; a possible D gene is TRBD1 (6 bases). V shed 8 bases and J shed 2 bases, with 13 bases lying between them. This CDR3 has 13 residues. In germline, CDR1 is MNHNS, CDR2 SASEGT. The CDR3 DNA reads as TGTGCCAGCCTCGGGACACCGACCTACGAGCAGTACTTC. This translates into CASLGTPTYEQYF.

This chain uses TRBV19 with TRBJ1-1; 9 bases fit TRBD1. CDR1 is LNHDA and CDR2 is SQIVND in the germline V gene (reference sequence). The CDR3 has 15 amino acids. The ends lost 9 bases at V and 2 bases at J; junction bases unmatched: 10. This chain's CDR3 is CASKRDRGINTEAFF. In DNA, the CDR3 is TGTGCCAGCAAACGTGACAGGGGGATTAACACTGAAGCTTTCTTT.

The rearrangement joins TRBV5-4 to TRBJ2-1, with 11 positions matching TRBD2. The V gene end was trimmed by 0 bases and the J gene end by 2 bases; junction bases not matched to a gene: 4. The CDR3 runs 17 residues. Germline CDR1 SGHNT, CDR2 YYREEE (reference sequence). The CDR3 coding sequence is TGTGCCAGCAGCTTGGGTAGCGGGAGGGCCGCCTACAATGAGCAGTTCTTC. Encoded protein: CASSLGSGRAAYNEQFF. The entire variable domain, with the rest obtained from reference TRBV5-4 and TRBJ2-1, is as follows: ETGVTQSPTHLIKTRGQQVTLRCSSQSGHNTVSWYQQALGQGPQFIFQYYREEENGRGNFPPRFSGLQFPNYSSELNVNALELDDSALYLCASSLGSGRAAYNEQFFGPGTRLTVL.

J is TRBJ1-1 and V is TRBV10-2; 8 bases match TRBD1. Trimming took 0 bases from V and 0 from J; bases not matched to a gene: 12. CDR3 length: 19 amino acids. Germline values: CDR1 WSHSY, CDR2 SAAADI. The CDR3 protein is CASSESRIRGRRMNTEAFF. In DNA, the CDR3 is TGCGCCAGCAGTGAGTCGAGGATCAGGGGGCGAAGGATGAACACTGAAGCTTTCTTT.

This clone was observed once. The genes are TRBV28 and TRBJ1-2; D gene ambiguous. Germline V lookup: CDR1 MDHEN, CDR2 SYDVKM. The V end lost 6 bases, the J end lost 4 bases, and 9 bases lay between the germline ends. The CDR3 runs 12 residues. CDR3 nucleotides: TGTGCCAGCAGCCCGCCGAGCTATGGCTACACCTTC. It yields the protein CASSPPSYGYTF.

The J gene is TRBJ1-3, the V gene TRBV5-1; D unclear. The CDR3 runs to 15 residues. In germline, CDR1 is SGHRS, CDR2 YFSETQ. V lost 0 bases, J lost 1 base, and 8 bases lay in between. CDR3 sequence reads: CASSLDSLSGNTIYF. The CDR3 nucleotides read TGCGCCAGCAGCTTGGACAGCCTTTCTGGAAACACCATATATTTT.

The V call is TRBV5-1, the J call TRBJ1-4, with TRBD1 matching 7 bases. V shed 0 bases and J 4 bases; nucleotides not matched to a gene: 6. CDR3 length equals 16 residues. Germline CDR1 is SGHRS and CDR2 is YFSETQ. CDR3 region: CASSLARGTHNEKLFF. The CDR3 DNA is TGCGCCAGCAGCTTGGCCAGGGGGACCCATAATGAAAAACTGTTTTTT.

The V gene is TRBV18, the J gene TRBJ2-3; 9 bases map to TRBD2. CDR1 is KGHSH and CDR2 is LQKENI in the germline V gene. V gave up 0 bases and J gave up 7 bases; unmatched junction bases: 5. The CDR3 is 15 residues long. Here the CDR3 reads CASSPPGLAENTQYF. The DNA of the CDR3 is TGTGCCAGCTCACCACCGGGACTAGCTGAAAATACGCAGTATTTT.

The chain uses TRBV7-8 and TRBJ2-7, with a weak D call TRBD1 (5 bases). CDR3 length: 15 amino acids. CDR1 and CDR2 (germline): SGHVS, FQNEAQ. The V gene lost 2 bases and the J gene lost 5 bases, with 16 bases spanning the gap. The CDR3 nucleotides read TGTGCCAGCAGCTTAAATGGCAGGGTAGATGACGAGCAGTACTTC. Amino acid sequence: CASSLNGRVDDEQYF.

The CDR3 loop reads CASTSIRQGLNTEAFF. CDR3 sequence (DNA): TGTGCCAGCACCTCGATACGACAGGGTCTAAACACTGAAGCTTTCTTT. The V gene is TRBV7-6, the J gene TRBJ1-1, with 7 nucleotides matching TRBD1. CDR1 SGHVS and CDR2 FNYEAQ come from the germline V gene. The CDR3 is 16 residues long. Trimming took 7 bases from V and 2 from J; bases not matched to a gene: 13.

The rearrangement joins TRBV29-1 to TRBJ1-1; weak D call: TRBD1 (5 bases). The germline V gene has CDR1 SQVTM and CDR2 ANQGSEA. The V end lost 7 bases, the J end lost 9 bases, and 18 bases lay between the germline ends. The CDR3 spans 12 residues. The CDR3 protein is CSDTSTTGKAFF. DNA for the CDR3: TGCAGCGACACGTCGACAACAGGAAAAGCTTTCTTT.

The chain is built from TRBV5-4 and TRBJ2-7; TRBD2 agrees at 13 bases. The length of the CDR3 is 18 residues. The V gene end was trimmed by 4 bases and the J gene end by 0 bases; junction bases not matched to a gene: 10. In germline, CDR1 is SGHNT, CDR2 YYREEE (reference sequence). The CDR3 DNA follows: TGTGCCAGCAGCCCCGGGACTAGCGGGAAGATAAGCTCCTACGAGCAGTACTTC. It translates to CASSPGTSGKISSYEQYF. The variable domain in full, with the rest retrieved from reference TRBV5-4 and TRBJ2-7, is ETGVTQSPTHLIKTRGQQVTLRCSSQSGHNTVSWYQQALGQGPQFIFQYYREEENGRGNFPPRFSGLQFPNYSSELNVNALELDDSALYLCASSPGTSGKISSYEQYFGPGTRLTVT.

This clone was found once. V and J are TRBV10-3 and TRBJ2-3; 11 positions agree with TRBD2. The germline V gene encodes CDR1 ENHRY and CDR2 SYGVKD. The junction had 3 bases not matched to a gene; V was cut back by 8 bases and J by 2 bases. This CDR3 contains 14 residues. As DNA, the CDR3 is TGTGCCATCCTTAGCGGGAGGGCCACAGATACGCAGTATTTT. Translated, it gives CAILSGRATDTQYF.

CDR3 amino acids: CASSVEISGSIGTGELFF. The CDR3 DNA is TGTGCCAGCAGCGTAGAGATTAGCGGGAGTATTGGCACCGGGGAGCTGTTTTTT. The V gene is TRBV9, the J gene TRBJ2-2; TRBD2 matches 9 bases. This CDR3 contains 18 residues. Germline V gene data show CDR1 as SGDLS and CDR2 as YYNGEE. Losses at the gene ends were 0 bases for V and 4 bases for J; bases not matched to a gene: 10.

V and J are TRBV9 and TRBJ2-3; D call uncertain. The V end was cut by 2 bases, the J end by 1 base, with 5 bases between. Germline V CDR1 and CDR2: SGDLS, YYNGEE. The CDR3 loop spans 13 amino acids. Here the CDR3 reads CASSVSGTDTQYF. The CDR3, as DNA: TGTGCCAGCAGCGTGAGCGGCACAGATACGCAGTATTTT.

The rearrangement links TRBV6-1 to TRBJ1-5, with unresolved D. The CDR3 runs to 15 residues. The ends were cut back, 4 bases at V and 0 bases at J, with 10 bases in the middle. Germline loops: CDR1 MNHNS, CDR2 SASEGT. CDR3 nucleotides: TGTGCCAGCAGTGGAGGAATCGCTAGCAATCAGCCCCAGCATTTT. Protein product: CASSGGIASNQPQHF.

The rearrangement links TRBV27 to TRBJ2-5, with D possibly TRBD2 on 6 matching bases. The germline gives CDR1 MNHEY, CDR2 SMNVEV (reference sequence). The CDR3 totals 14 residues. Trimming left V 9 bases short and J 3 bases short, with 17 bases between. CDR3: CASRRVQREETQYF. The CDR3 nucleotides are TGTGCCAGTCGCAGGGTTCAGCGGGAAGAGACCCAGTACTTC.

V usage is TRBV7-6 and J usage is TRBJ2-3; TRBD1 matches at 12 bases. The ends lost 5 bases at V and 10 bases at J; junction bases unmatched: 10. The germline V gene encodes CDR1 SGHVS and CDR2 FNYEAQ. This CDR3 is built from 15 residues. The DNA of the CDR3 is TGTGCCAGCAGCCAAACGGGACAGGGGGCTTTTGCGCAGTATTTT. Its protein is CASSQTGQGAFAQYF.

The chain recombines TRBV5-1 with TRBJ2-3, with 14 bases identical to TRBD2. V shed 4 bases, J shed 3 bases, and the junction held 7 bases outside the gene matches. The CDR3 consists of 17 residues. Germline assignment: CDR1 SGHRS and CDR2 YFSETQ. DNA of the CDR3: TGCGCCAGCAGCCCCCGGACTAGCGGGAGGTTAACAGATACGCAGTATTTT. This gives the protein CASSPRTSGRLTDTQYF.

The chain carries TRBV28 and TRBJ1-2; 7 nucleotides line up with TRBD1. The CDR3 is 13 amino acids. V gave up 5 bases and J gave up 4 bases; unmatched junction bases: 4. Per germline, CDR1 MDHEN and CDR2 SYDVKM. The CDR3 region is CASSRTGVYGYTF. CDR3 DNA sequence: TGTGCCAGCAGTCGAACAGGGGTCTATGGCTACACCTTC.

The J gene is TRBJ2-1, the V gene TRBV7-3; 9 bases fit TRBD2. V was pared by 4 bases and J by 10 bases, with 11 bases of the junction left unmatched. Germline loops: CDR1 SGHTA, CDR2 FQGTGA. The CDR3 loop spans 15 amino acids. The CDR3 region has the DNA TGTGCCAGCAGCTCCCAGATAGCGGGAGCGGGGGAGCAGTTCTTC. Translation gives CASSSQIAGAGEQFF.